The subject of this entry is one T cell receptor (beta chain). V was clipped by 4 bases and J by 4 bases; unmatched bases: 9. The CDR3 sequence is 15 residues long. Germline lookup yields CDR1 SGHDT and CDR2 YYEEEE. In the original processing: How many nucleated cells were present was estimated from reference gene primer amplification. This table comes from immunoSEQ multiplex PCR, and its TCRdb copy is limited to in-frame clones, with some not included. V, J and clone size derive from that table, while D and trimming were established from the DNA sequence. The data contain roughly 68,000 clones, 85% to 90% of them singletons. This entry is derived from a study of blood T cell repertoires in COVID-19. About the research overall: The United States, Italy and Spain were the sources of the acute and convalescent COVID-19 samples. From T cells, B-cell-depleted T cells, or PBMCs came the material, which was cDNA or gDNA.

The chain joins TRBV5-6 to TRBJ2-7, with 9 bases matching TRBD2. The receptor comes from a woman aged 45-59 years with active COVID-19. The source material was peripheral blood. In DNA, the CDR3 is TGTGCCAGCAGCGTGCCCGGGACTAGCAGTTACGAGCAGTACTTC. Translating it yields CASSVPGTSSYEQYF.